Below, one T cell receptor beta chain is given with its context. This sample was included in a study of blood T cell repertoires in COVID-19. Study context: The United States, Italy and Spain provided the acute and convalescent COVID-19 samples. PBMCs, B-cell-depleted T cells, or T cells were the source of the cDNA or gDNA that made up the material.

Original handling: Amplification of reference gene primers provided the estimated nucleated cell counts. This table comes from immunoSEQ multiplex PCR, and its TCRdb copy is limited to in-frame clones, with some not included. That table furnishes V, J and clone size, whereas the DNA furnished D and trimming. The sample contains 65,000 to 90,000 clones, about 88% of which appear only once. Trimming shortened V by 5 bases and J by 4 bases, and 16 bases separated the two germline ends. This CDR3 has 14 residues. Germline V gene data show CDR1 as SGHRS and CDR2 as YFSETQ. What was sequenced was peripheral blood. This TCR came from a human donor in a cohort sampled during active COVID-19. V gene TRBV5-1 combines with J gene TRBJ2-7; possible D gene TRBD1, 6 bases. CDR3 coding DNA: TGCGCCAGCAGTGGGGGCGGTACTGTATACGAGCAGTACTTC. It encodes CASSGGGTVYEQYF.